Following are 12 T cell receptor beta chains from one sample sequenced in a study of graft-versus-host responses after intestinal transplantation (dated by TCRdb to the early 2020s). The time point label of this sample denotes: cells obtained before transplantation from donor or recipient. The antigens of these receptors remain unknown. Libraries were prepared through the immunoSEQ multiplex PCR assay. The table was pulled from immuneACCESS by TCRdb, which kept in-frame rearrangements only. Such tables lose some clones; where checked, under half of the loss comes from unresolved V genes, and the rest has no known cause. This sample is represented by 85,000 to 130,000 clones; roughly 87% of them were singletons. Jointly, the top ten make up 0.9% of the sample. The sequencing used unstimulated CD4+ T cells sorted from spleen or lymph node cells, collected before intestinal transplant. These receptors originate from a human donor who received an intestinal transplant.

This rearrangement joins TRBV27 to TRBJ1-1; 8 bases match TRBD1. The CDR3 covers 16 residues. Germline CDR1 reads MNHEY; CDR2 reads SMNVEV (reference sequence). V lost 6 bases to trimming and J lost 0 bases; unmatched junction nucleotides: 9. The CDR3 here is CASRSRDRNMNTEAFF. The CDR3 coding sequence is TGTGCCAGCAGAAGCCGGGACAGGAATATGAACACTGAAGCTTTCTTT.

The chain uses TRBV28 and TRBJ2-2; unclear D gene. V was shortened by 10 bases and J by 2 bases, with 11 bases between the two germline ends. The CDR3 is 13 amino acids. CDR1 and CDR2 (germline): MDHEN, SYDVKM. The DNA of the CDR3 is TGTGCCACTCGCGTCGTAAACACCGGGGAGCTGTTTTTT. Translation: CATRVVNTGELFF.

The chain links TRBV27 to TRBJ1-6; no clear D. CDR1 and CDR2 from the germline V gene are MNHEY and SMNVEV (reference sequence). Trimming cost V 3 bases and J 7 bases, with 7 bases left between them. CDR3 length: 13 residues. CDR3 DNA: TGTGCCAGCAGTTTTCACGAAAATTCACCCCTCCACTTT. It yields the protein CASSFHENSPLHF.

The V call is TRBV11-2, the J call TRBJ1-1, with TRBD1 as a possible D gene (6 bases). V lost 2 bases and J 1 base, leaving 17 bases between the germline ends. The CDR3 extends over 17 amino acids. Per germline, CDR1 SGHAT and CDR2 FQNNGV. CDR3 region: CASSLLVGRGANTEAFF. As DNA, the CDR3 is TGTGCCAGCAGCTTATTGGTGGGGCGGGGGGCGAACACTGAAGCTTTCTTT.

The CDR3 loop is CASSQDRYSPLHF. CDR3 bases: TGCGCCAGCAGCCAAGACAGGTATTCACCCCTCCACTTT. This chain uses TRBV4-1 with TRBJ1-6; D is unclear. Germline CDR1 MGHRA, CDR2 YSYEKL. The V and J ends lost 0 bases and 8 bases respectively, with 5 bases between them. This CDR3 comprises 13 residues.

The chain couples TRBV9 to TRBJ2-1, with 7 bases aligning to TRBD2. The V gene's germline CDR1 is SGDLS and CDR2 YYNGEE. The CDR3 runs 14 residues. V trimming: 0 bases; J trimming: 14 bases; junction bases outside the gene matches: 11. The CDR3 spells CASSVDIGDREEFF. CDR3 nucleotides: TGTGCCAGCAGCGTAGATATAGGGGACCGGGAGGAGTTCTTC.

V is TRBV9 and J is TRBJ2-6, with D maybe TRBD1 (6 bases). The germline V gene has CDR1 SGDLS and CDR2 YYNGEE. V dropped 7 bases and J dropped 11 bases, with 13 bases sitting between them. This CDR3 is 12 amino acids long. This CDR3 is CASGSRGDVLTF. In DNA form, the CDR3 reads TGTGCCAGCGGAAGCAGGGGAGACGTCCTGACTTTC.

The chain is built from TRBV6-1 and TRBJ1-2; D is possibly TRBD1 (5 bases). This CDR3 region has 14 residues. Trimming removed 8 bases at V and 5 bases at J, with 18 bases between. Germline V gene sequence: CDR1 MNHNS, CDR2 SASEGT. The DNA of the CDR3 is TGTGCCAGCTCTCGGGGCGGACACCGATATGGCTACACCTTC. It specifies CASSRGGHRYGYTF.

This CDR3 is CASSMDLIGELFF. In DNA form, the CDR3 reads TGCGCCAGCAGCATGGACTTGATCGGGGAGCTGTTTTTT. The chain links TRBV5-1 to TRBJ2-2; maybe TRBD2 (5 bases). The CDR3 is 13 residues long. Germline V gene data show CDR1 as SGHRS and CDR2 as YFSETQ. V shed 4 bases and J shed 7 bases, with 11 bases lying between them.

This clone was counted once. V usage is TRBV4-2 and J usage is TRBJ1-2, with no clear D. V was trimmed by 0 bases and J by 8 bases, leaving 13 bases between them. Germline V lookup: CDR1 LGHNA, CDR2 YNFKEQ. CDR3 length: 14 amino acids. The CDR3 region has the DNA TGTGCCAGCAGCCAAGATGGGAGGGTAGCAGGCTACACCTTC. Its translation is CASSQDGRVAGYTF.

The chain combines TRBV5-5 with TRBJ1-5; maybe TRBD1 (6 bases). With 4 bases removed from V and 6 bases from J, the gap between germline ends came to 17 bases. There are 15 residues in the CDR3. The germline gives CDR1 SGHKS, CDR2 YYEKEE (reference sequence). CDR3 sequence: CASSPTSQGTQPQHF. CDR3 in DNA: TGTGCCAGCAGCCCCACTTCTCAGGGGACTCAGCCCCAGCATTTT.

V usage is TRBV7-2 and J usage is TRBJ2-5; 7 positions match TRBD2. The end of the DNA fits TRBJ2-7 better, so the J call may be wrong. Germline CDR1 is SGHTA and CDR2 is FQGNSA. The length of the CDR3 is 15 residues. CDR3 nucleotide sequence: TGTGCCAGCAGCTTCCGGGGAGGGATGGCCTACGAGCAGTACTTC. Amino acid sequence: CASSFRGGMAYEQYF.